This is a list of T cell receptor beta chains from one sample in a study of blood T cell repertoires in COVID-19. Profiled with immunoSEQ multiplex PCR; TCRdb holds only in-frame clones, not every one. Found here are roughly 230,000 clones, more than 65% of them singletons; the top ten hold around 3.7%. Sequenced input: PBMCs or T cells enriched from blood (not recorded which). Source of these receptors: a man between 50 and 59 years old who had recovered from COVID-19. The CDR3 runs from the conserved cysteine through the conserved F or W. D genes are given only for firm matches. Part of the rows lack a size; the others show once, few, many or a class for expanded clones.

CDR3nt	CDR3aa	v_gene	j_gene	d_gene	abundance
TGTGCCTGGACTCTGAGAACTTCTACTACTTATGGCTACACCTTC	CAWTLRTSTTYGYTF	TRBV30	TRBJ1-2	.	.
TGTGCCAGCAGTAAACAGGGTATTCTCACGAGCTACACCTTC	CASSKQGILTSYTF	TRBV28	TRBJ1-2	.	.
TGTGCCAGCAGTTACTATGGCGGGGGGGCTTACAATGAGCAGTTCTTC	CASSYYGGGAYNEQFF	TRBV6-5	TRBJ2-1	TRBD2	.
TGTGCCAGCAGCCGATCCGGGACTAGCGGGTTGGCGGCCCAGTACTTC	CASSRSGTSGLAAQYF	TRBV14	TRBJ2-5	TRBD2	.
TGTGCCAGCAGCTTAGTTAGAACAGGTCAGCAGTTCTTC	CASSLVRTGQQFF	TRBV7-2	TRBJ2-1	.	once
TGTGCCAGCTCACAACAGGTGGATTCACCCCTCCACTTT	CASSQQVDSPLHF	TRBV18	TRBJ1-6	.	.
TGTGCCAGCAGCTTAGATCTAGGATCGTGGAAAAAACTGTTTTTT	CASSLDLGSWKKLFF	TRBV11-2	TRBJ1-4	.	.
TGTGCCAGCAGCTTAAAGGGACAGGGATTCTACACCGGGGAGCTGTTTTTT	CASSLKGQGFYTGELFF	TRBV7-8	TRBJ2-2	TRBD1	.
TGTGCTAGTGGTCGACAGAGCTCGGGGGCCTACGAGCAGTACTTC	CASGRQSSGAYEQYF	TRBV12-5	TRBJ2-7	.	.
TGTGCCAGCAGCCCTACAGGCTCAGATACGCAGTATTTT	CASSPTGSDTQYF	TRBV7-2	TRBJ2-3	.	.
TGTGCCAGCAGCTGGAGGGACAGGGGGGCCAATGAAAAACTGTTTTTT	CASSWRDRGANEKLFF	TRBV5-5	TRBJ1-4	TRBD1	.
TGTGCCAGCAGACAGAGTGAGAACTATGGCTACACCTTC	CASRQSENYGYTF	TRBV18	TRBJ1-2	.	.
TGTGCCAGCAGCCAGGTCGACAGGGATCGAGGAAACACCATATATTTT	CASSQVDRDRGNTIYF	TRBV3-1/TRBV3-2	TRBJ1-3	TRBD1	.
TGTGCCAGTCGACAGGGGAAAAATTCACCCCTCCACTTT	CASRQGKNSPLHF	TRBV3-1/TRBV3-2	TRBJ1-6	TRBD1	.
TGTGCCAGCAAGGAGAACAGTCTAGGGGGAAAACTGTTTTTT	CASKENSLGGKLFF	TRBV27	TRBJ1-4	.	.
TGTGCCAGTAGCATCGCTCCACAGGGGCGGAACGAGCAGTACTTC	CASSIAPQGRNEQYF	TRBV19	TRBJ2-7	TRBD1	many
TGTGCCAGCAGCCGTCCGGGAGGGGGAGGTCCCTACGAGCAGTACTTC	CASSRPGGGGPYEQYF	TRBV3-1/TRBV3-2	TRBJ2-7	TRBD2	.
TGTGCCAGCAGCTTCGGGCAGGGAGGGTACACCATATATTTT	CASSFGQGGYTIYF	TRBV7-9	TRBJ1-3	.	few
TGTGCCAGTACGAGACAGGGGATAATACTTGAAGCTTTCTTT	CASTRQGIILEAFF	TRBV19	TRBJ1-1	TRBD1	once
TGTGCCAGCAGGGTCACAGGCGAAAAACTGTTTTTT	CASRVTGEKLFF	TRBV2	TRBJ1-4	.	.
TGTGCCAGCGGAAATTCGGACAGAACTAATGAAAAGCTGTTTTTT	CASGNSDRTNEKLFF	TRBV5-5	TRBJ1-4	.	.
TGTGCCAGCAGCCACAGGGTAGGCTCTGGAAACACCATATATTTT	CASSHRVGSGNTIYF	TRBV14	TRBJ1-3	.	.
TGTGCCAGCAGCGTAGACAGGAAGGGCGAGCAGTACTTC	CASSVDRKGEQYF	TRBV9	TRBJ2-7	.	.
TGCAGTGCTAGTAAAGACTCCCAGGGGGAGACCCAGTACTTC	CSASKDSQGETQYF	TRBV20-1	TRBJ2-5	.	few
TGTGCCAGCAGCCGCCTAAGAGCGGGGGGTTTGTCTGAGCAGTTCTTC	CASSRLRAGGLSEQFF	TRBV11-2	TRBJ2-1	TRBD2	.
TGTGCCAGCAGTTTATCGATAGACTCCACTGAAGCTTTCTTT	CASSLSIDSTEAFF	TRBV27	TRBJ1-1	.	.
TGTGCCAGCAGTGCGGGACAGCTCACTCACTATGGCTACACCTTC	CASSAGQLTHYGYTF	TRBV27	TRBJ1-2	TRBD1	.
TGTGCCAGCAGCCAATTGATATTGGGGAGAAAGACCGGGGAGCTGTTTTTT	CASSQLILGRKTGELFF	TRBV14	TRBJ2-2	.	.
TGCGCCAGCAGCTTAGACAATTTGAACACTGAAGCTTTCTTT	CASSLDNLNTEAFF	TRBV5-1	TRBJ1-1	.	once
TGTGCCAGCAGCGGTTGGGGGCAGGTTGAGTACAATGAGCAGTTCTTC	CASSGWGQVEYNEQFF	TRBV9	TRBJ2-1	.	.
TGCGCCAGCACCAGGACTAGCGGGGCTCTAGAGACCCAGTACTTC	CASTRTSGALETQYF	TRBV5-1	TRBJ2-5	TRBD2	.
TGTGCCAGCAGCCAAGTTGTACAAACTGGAAACACCATATATTTT	CASSQVVQTGNTIYF	TRBV4-2	TRBJ1-3	.	.
TGTGCCAGCAGCTACTACAGGGAGCAGTACTTC	CASSYYREQYF	TRBV28	TRBJ2-7	.	.
TGTGCCTGCCGGACAGGGAAGGACTATAATTCACCCCTCCACTTT	CACRTGKDYNSPLHF	TRBV30	TRBJ1-6	TRBD1	.
TGTGCCAGCAGCTTTCGGTCGGCGGGAGCACGCTCCTACGAGCAGTACTTC	CASSFRSAGARSYEQYF	TRBV13	TRBJ2-7	TRBD2	.
TGTGCCAGCAGCTTGTATTCAGGGTTAAATTCACCCCTCCACTTT	CASSLYSGLNSPLHF	TRBV5-4	TRBJ1-6	.	.
TGTGCCAGCAGCCCGACGGCGGGGATCGGGGAGCTGTTTTTT	CASSPTAGIGELFF	TRBV7-3	TRBJ2-2	.	.
TGTGCCAGCAGCTCCGGGACAGCCAATGAAAAACTGTTTTTT	CASSSGTANEKLFF	TRBV27	TRBJ1-4	TRBD1	.
TGTGCCAGGGAGGGGCAGGGGGCGTACGCTGAAGCTTTCTTT	CAREGQGAYAEAFF	TRBV2	TRBJ1-1	TRBD1	.
TGTGCCAGCAGTTACCGGGACAGGGGAAATAATTCACCCCTCCACTTT	CASSYRDRGNNSPLHF	TRBV6-5	TRBJ1-6	TRBD1	.
TGTGCCAGCAGCCCCACGTGGGGGGGCTCGAGGTTCACAGATACGCAGTATTTT	CASSPTWGGSRFTDTQYF	TRBV7-2	TRBJ2-3	.	.
TGTGCCAGCAGCTCCCCACGGGCCGGGGAGCTGTTTTTT	CASSSPRAGELFF	TRBV13	TRBJ2-2	.	.
TGCGCCAGCAGCGGACAGGGCTTGAATGAGCAGTTCTTC	CASSGQGLNEQFF	TRBV5-1	TRBJ2-1	TRBD1	.
TGTGCCAGCAACGGACTTGGAAACACCATATATTTT	CASNGLGNTIYF	TRBV12-3/TRBV12-4	TRBJ1-3	.	.
TGCGCCAGCAGCTTCGGGGAAGCGGATCAGCCCCAGCATTTT	CASSFGEADQPQHF	TRBV5-1	TRBJ1-5	.	few
TGTGCCAGTAGTATGCGGACTAGCGGGGTACAAGAGACCCAGTACTTC	CASSMRTSGVQETQYF	TRBV19	TRBJ2-5	TRBD2	.
TGTGCCAGCACCGCAGTAGCGGGAGGCCCCGATGAGCAGTTCTTC	CASTAVAGGPDEQFF	TRBV3-1/TRBV3-2	TRBJ2-1	TRBD2	.
TGTGCCAGCAGTCCCTCCGGGACAGTCAAGCCCCAGCATTTT	CASSPSGTVKPQHF	TRBV6-6	TRBJ1-5	TRBD1	.
TGTGCCAGCAGCCGAGGAGGGGTCGGGACTACCTACGAGCAGTACTTC	CASSRGGVGTTYEQYF	TRBV27	TRBJ2-7	TRBD2	.
TGTGCCAGCAGCTCGCCAGACAGGGATAGGCAGTATTTT	CASSSPDRDRQYF	TRBV7-3	TRBJ2-3	TRBD1	.